The rows below give T cell receptor beta chains drawn from one sample of a study of Graves' ophthalmopathy and Graves' hyperthyroidism. In TCRdb, the multiplex PCR reads were re-called with MiXCR into one record per CDR3 protein. This table has around 1,200,000 distinct CDR3 sequences, about 36% appearing once. Sequencing used peripheral blood or thyroid tissue (not recorded which). These receptor sequences come from an adult man with Graves' hyperthyroidism. Each CDR3 is given with its conserved first and last residue. Fields, in order: V gene, J gene, D gene, clone size, CDR3 DNA, CDR3 protein. The D gene is left open where the match is weak. Some rows have no size entry. The others give once, few or many, or a class for an expanded clone.

v_call: TRBV6-6
j_call: TRBJ1-1
d_call: -
clone_size: few
cdr3_nt: TGTGCCAGCAGTTACGCCACGGGAAGGACTGAAGCTTTCTTT
cdr3_aa: CASSYATGRTEAFF

v_call: TRBV5-1
j_call: TRBJ2-5
d_call: TRBD2
clone_size: many
cdr3_nt: TGCGCCAGCAGCTTCCGAAGCGGGAGGATTGAAGAGACCCAGTACTTC
cdr3_aa: CASSFRSGRIEETQYF

v_call: TRBV19
j_call: TRBJ2-7
d_call: -
clone_size: many
cdr3_nt: TGTGCCAGTAGTATGGGGCCCGGGACAATCTACGAGCAGTACTTC
cdr3_aa: CASSMGPGTIYEQYF

v_call: TRBV7-7
j_call: TRBJ2-5
d_call: -
clone_size: many
cdr3_nt: TGTGCCAGCAGCGCCCGTTGGGACCAAGAGACCCAGTACTTC
cdr3_aa: CASSARWDQETQYF

v_call: TRBV20-1
j_call: TRBJ1-5
d_call: -
clone_size: many
cdr3_nt: TGCAGTGCTAGAGTGATCGTAGGGAATCAGCCCCAGCATTTT
cdr3_aa: CSARVIVGNQPQHF

v_call: TRBV7-9
j_call: TRBJ1-2
d_call: -
clone_size: -
cdr3_nt: TGTGCCAGCAGCTTAGGGGCAGGAGGAAGGAACTATGGCTACACCTTC
cdr3_aa: CASSLGAGGRNYGYTF

v_call: TRBV4-1
j_call: TRBJ1-1
d_call: TRBD1
clone_size: many
cdr3_nt: TGCGCCAGCAGCCACAGGGGACAGAAGTCTGAAGCTTTCTTT
cdr3_aa: CASSHRGQKSEAFF

v_call: TRBV7-2
j_call: TRBJ2-6
d_call: -
clone_size: -
cdr3_nt: TGTGCCAGCAGCTTACCCCGCCAGGCAGGGTCGTTAGGCTCTGGGGCCAACGTCCTGACTTTC
cdr3_aa: CASSLPRQAGSLGSGANVLTF

v_call: TRBV29-1
j_call: TRBJ1-1
d_call: -
clone_size: many
cdr3_nt: TGCAGCGTTGTGCGTCAGGACTACACTGAAGCTTTCTTT
cdr3_aa: CSVVRQDYTEAFF

v_call: TRBV24-1
j_call: TRBJ1-5
d_call: -
clone_size: -
cdr3_nt: TGTGCCACCAGTGATATAGAGAGGGGGCCCCAGCATTTT
cdr3_aa: CATSDIERGPQHF

v_call: TRBV25-1
j_call: TRBJ2-7
d_call: TRBD2
clone_size: many
cdr3_nt: TGTGCCAGCAGTGCGACTAGCGGCGCATCCTACGAGCAGTACTTC
cdr3_aa: CASSATSGASYEQYF

v_call: TRBV6-5
j_call: TRBJ1-5
d_call: -
clone_size: many
cdr3_nt: TGTGCCAGCAGTTATGTAGGGACGAGCAATCAGCCCCAGCATTTT
cdr3_aa: CASSYVGTSNQPQHF

v_call: TRBV12-3/TRBV12-4
j_call: TRBJ1-3
d_call: -
clone_size: -
cdr3_nt: TGTGCCAGCAGCAGCCCGTTAAACACCATATATTTT
cdr3_aa: CASSSPLNTIYF

v_call: TRBV7-2
j_call: TRBJ1-2
d_call: TRBD1
clone_size: many
cdr3_nt: TGTGCCAGCAGCTTAGATGTGTCAGGGGGCACTGGCTACACCTTC
cdr3_aa: CASSLDVSGGTGYTF

v_call: TRBV7-8
j_call: TRBJ1-4
d_call: -
clone_size: -
cdr3_nt: TGTGCCAGCAGCCTATCCAGGATCACCAGCGAAAAACTGTTTTTT
cdr3_aa: CASSLSRITSEKLFF

v_call: TRBV7-9
j_call: TRBJ2-5
d_call: TRBD2
clone_size: -
cdr3_nt: TGTGCCAGCAGCTTAGTCATAGCGGGAGCACAAGAGACCCAGTACTTC
cdr3_aa: CASSLVIAGAQETQYF

v_call: TRBV28
j_call: TRBJ1-4
d_call: -
clone_size: -
cdr3_nt: TGTGCCAGCAGACAACAGGGTACTAATGAAAAACTGTTTTTT
cdr3_aa: CASRQQGTNEKLFF

v_call: TRBV7-9
j_call: TRBJ1-3
d_call: -
clone_size: many
cdr3_nt: TGTGCCAGCAGCTTATTACAGACAGGAAACACCATATATTTT
cdr3_aa: CASSLLQTGNTIYF

v_call: TRBV5-1
j_call: TRBJ2-7
d_call: -
clone_size: few
cdr3_nt: TGCGCCAGCAGCAGGCGGGCAAACGTCGGGCTGGGTTACGAGCAGTACTTC
cdr3_aa: CASSRRANVGLGYEQYF

v_call: TRBV20-1
j_call: TRBJ2-2
d_call: -
clone_size: few
cdr3_nt: TGCAGTGCTAGACCAAGACGGACCGGGGAGCTGTTTTTT
cdr3_aa: CSARPRRTGELFF

v_call: TRBV5-5
j_call: TRBJ2-1
d_call: TRBD2
clone_size: few
cdr3_nt: TGTGCCAGCAGGGCCGGGACTAGCTCCTACAATGAGCAGTTCTTC
cdr3_aa: CASRAGTSSYNEQFF

v_call: TRBV7-9
j_call: TRBJ2-7
d_call: -
clone_size: -
cdr3_nt: TGCGCCAGCAGCCAAGGGGTATATGGAATAACCTACGAGCAGTACTTC
cdr3_aa: CASSQGVYGITYEQYF

v_call: TRBV12-3/TRBV12-4
j_call: TRBJ1-4
d_call: -
clone_size: few
cdr3_nt: TGTGCCAGCAGTGAGCACGCAACTAATGAAAAACTGTTTTTT
cdr3_aa: CASSEHATNEKLFF

v_call: TRBV6-5
j_call: TRBJ2-5
d_call: -
clone_size: -
cdr3_nt: TGTGCCAGCAGTGACCTCAGGGGGGGGACCCAGTACTTC
cdr3_aa: CASSDLRGGTQYF

v_call: TRBV4-1
j_call: TRBJ2-3
d_call: -
clone_size: -
cdr3_nt: TGCGCCAGCAGCCTGATGGGGTTGGATACGCAGTATTTT
cdr3_aa: CASSLMGLDTQYF

v_call: TRBV11-2
j_call: TRBJ2-7
d_call: TRBD1
clone_size: -
cdr3_nt: TGTGCCAGCAGCGTAATGGGACAGGGGGCAATTGGGCAGTACTTC
cdr3_aa: CASSVMGQGAIGQYF

v_call: TRBV6-2/TRBV6-3
j_call: TRBJ1-2
d_call: TRBD1
clone_size: few
cdr3_nt: TGTGCCAGCAGTACCCGGACAGGAGACCTTAACTATGGCTACACCTTC
cdr3_aa: CASSTRTGDLNYGYTF

v_call: TRBV11-2
j_call: TRBJ2-7
d_call: -
clone_size: few
cdr3_nt: TGTGGCAGCAGTCTAGCGGGCAGGGGGTACGAGCAGTACTTC
cdr3_aa: CGSSLAGRGYEQYF

v_call: TRBV11-2
j_call: TRBJ1-1
d_call: -
clone_size: many
cdr3_nt: TGTGCCAGCAGCGCCCGCCAGGGCTGGGACACTGAAGCTTTCTTT
cdr3_aa: CASSARQGWDTEAFF

v_call: TRBV25-1
j_call: TRBJ2-5
d_call: -
clone_size: -
cdr3_nt: TGTGCCAGCAGTGAAGCGGGGCTACCCGGTTTTACCCAGTACTTC
cdr3_aa: CASSEAGLPGFTQYF

v_call: TRBV20-1
j_call: TRBJ1-5
d_call: -
clone_size: -
cdr3_nt: TGCAGTGCTAGAGACGGGACTTATCAAGGTCAGCCCCAGCATTTT
cdr3_aa: CSARDGTYQGQPQHF

v_call: TRBV29-1
j_call: TRBJ1-4
d_call: TRBD1
clone_size: -
cdr3_nt: TGCAGCGCGGGACAGGGGAGAGGTGTCGAACTGTTTTTT
cdr3_aa: CSAGQGRGVELFF

v_call: TRBV13
j_call: TRBJ1-1
d_call: -
clone_size: few
cdr3_nt: TGTGCCAGCAGCTTAGGAGTGGGTTGGATAGCTTTCTTT
cdr3_aa: CASSLGVGWIAFF

v_call: TRBV9
j_call: TRBJ1-3
d_call: -
clone_size: -
cdr3_nt: TGTGCCAGCAGCGTAGCGGTAGGCAGGGACGCTGGAAACACCATATATTTT
cdr3_aa: CASSVAVGRDAGNTIYF

v_call: TRBV19
j_call: TRBJ1-5
d_call: -
clone_size: many
cdr3_nt: TGTGCCAGTGAAGGACAGTCCAATCAGCCCCAGCATTTT
cdr3_aa: CASEGQSNQPQHF

v_call: TRBV10-3
j_call: TRBJ2-5
d_call: TRBD1
clone_size: many
cdr3_nt: TGTGCCATCAGAGGACAGGGGCCTATTCAAGAGACCCAGTACTTC
cdr3_aa: CAIRGQGPIQETQYF

v_call: TRBV4-1
j_call: TRBJ1-4
d_call: -
clone_size: many
cdr3_nt: TGCGCCAGCAGCCAAGATCGGCAGTTGAGGGAAAAACTGTTTTTT
cdr3_aa: CASSQDRQLREKLFF

v_call: TRBV9
j_call: TRBJ1-1
d_call: TRBD1
clone_size: many
cdr3_nt: TGTGCCAGCAGCGTTGGACAGGAGAACACTGAAGCTTTCTTT
cdr3_aa: CASSVGQENTEAFF

v_call: TRBV20-1
j_call: TRBJ2-5
d_call: -
clone_size: -
cdr3_nt: TGCAGTGCTCCACAAGCGGCGGAGACCCAGTACTTC
cdr3_aa: CSAPQAAETQYF

v_call: TRBV12-3/TRBV12-4
j_call: TRBJ1-5
d_call: -
clone_size: -
cdr3_nt: TGTGCCAGCAGTCCATGGGGGAATCAGCCCCAGCATTTT
cdr3_aa: CASSPWGNQPQHF

v_call: TRBV7-9
j_call: TRBJ1-4
d_call: -
clone_size: -
cdr3_nt: TGTGCCAGCAGCTTTCGTGGGGATGAAAAACTGTTTTTT
cdr3_aa: CASSFRGDEKLFF

v_call: TRBV24-1
j_call: TRBJ2-7
d_call: -
clone_size: many
cdr3_nt: TGTGCCACCAGTGATGGCAGCTACGAGCAGTACTTC
cdr3_aa: CATSDGSYEQYF

v_call: TRBV20-1
j_call: TRBJ1-2
d_call: -
clone_size: few
cdr3_nt: TGCAGTGCTATTTCGGGGAGCTATGGCTACACCTTC
cdr3_aa: CSAISGSYGYTF

v_call: TRBV30
j_call: TRBJ1-5
d_call: -
clone_size: -
cdr3_nt: TGTGCCTGGAGTGTCCGGGGGCCCCAGCATTTT
cdr3_aa: CAWSVRGPQHF

v_call: TRBV5-1
j_call: TRBJ2-6
d_call: -
clone_size: many
cdr3_nt: TGCGCCAGCAGCTTGAATGCTGGGCCCTCTGGGGCCAACGTCCTGACTTTC
cdr3_aa: CASSLNAGPSGANVLTF

v_call: TRBV29-1
j_call: TRBJ1-6
d_call: -
clone_size: many
cdr3_nt: TGCAGCGCCATAGTGGGTTCTAATTCACCCCTCCACTTT
cdr3_aa: CSAIVGSNSPLHF

v_call: TRBV6-5
j_call: TRBJ1-6
d_call: -
clone_size: -
cdr3_nt: TGTGCCAGCATAAGCTCCTATAATTCACCCCTCCACTTT
cdr3_aa: CASISSYNSPLHF

v_call: TRBV11-2
j_call: TRBJ2-7
d_call: -
clone_size: many
cdr3_nt: TGTGCCAGCAGCTTAGCCCTAGCCCACGAGCAGTACTTC
cdr3_aa: CASSLALAHEQYF

v_call: TRBV20-1
j_call: TRBJ1-6
d_call: TRBD1
clone_size: many
cdr3_nt: TGCAGTGCTAGAGGACAGGGGTCTTTAGCACCCCTCCACTTT
cdr3_aa: CSARGQGSLAPLHF

v_call: TRBV10-3
j_call: TRBJ2-7
d_call: -
clone_size: few
cdr3_nt: TGTGCCAGCAGTGACAGTGCCTCTTACGAGCAGTACTTC
cdr3_aa: CASSDSASYEQYF

v_call: TRBV20-1
j_call: TRBJ2-7
d_call: TRBD1
clone_size: many
cdr3_nt: TGCAGTGCCGGCGGACAGGCCTACGAGCAGTACTTC
cdr3_aa: CSAGGQAYEQYF

v_call: TRBV19
j_call: TRBJ2-7
d_call: -
clone_size: once
cdr3_nt: TGTGCCAGCAGCCGGACGGTAGGGCAGGAAAACTACGAGCAGTACTTC
cdr3_aa: CASSRTVGQENYEQYF

v_call: TRBV14
j_call: TRBJ2-5
d_call: TRBD1
clone_size: -
cdr3_nt: TGTGCCAGCAGCCCAGGGACAGGGGGTTTCGAGACCCAGTGCTTC
cdr3_aa: CASSPGTGGFETQCF

v_call: TRBV2
j_call: TRBJ2-7
d_call: TRBD2
clone_size: -
cdr3_nt: TGTGCCAGCTCTTCAAGGACTAGCGGGGGCTCCTACGAGCAGTACTTC
cdr3_aa: CASSSRTSGGSYEQYF

v_call: TRBV4-2
j_call: TRBJ2-5
d_call: TRBD1
clone_size: -
cdr3_nt: TGTGCCAGCAGGGGACAGGGACCTGATTGGGCCCAGTACTTC
cdr3_aa: CASRGQGPDWAQYF

v_call: TRBV12-3/TRBV12-4
j_call: TRBJ2-5
d_call: TRBD1
clone_size: many
cdr3_nt: TGTGCCAGCAGCCGAGGGACAGGGAAAGAGACCCAGTACTTC
cdr3_aa: CASSRGTGKETQYF

v_call: TRBV12-3/TRBV12-4
j_call: TRBJ1-4
d_call: TRBD1
clone_size: -
cdr3_nt: TGTGCCAGCAGGAGGGGGCTTGGGAGTGAAAAACTGTTTTTT
cdr3_aa: CASRRGLGSEKLFF

v_call: TRBV29-1
j_call: TRBJ2-5
d_call: -
clone_size: -
cdr3_nt: TGCAGCTTAGGAGGTCTCAGTCAAGAGACCCAGTACTTC
cdr3_aa: CSLGGLSQETQYF

v_call: TRBV4-3
j_call: TRBJ1-4
d_call: -
clone_size: many
cdr3_nt: TGCGCCAGCAGCCCATACCCGGGATATGGTGAAAAACTGTTTTTT
cdr3_aa: CASSPYPGYGEKLFF

v_call: TRBV30
j_call: TRBJ2-2
d_call: TRBD2
clone_size: few
cdr3_nt: TGTGCCTGGAGCGGTGGCGGGAGAGGAACCGGGGAGCTGTTTTTT
cdr3_aa: CAWSGGGRGTGELFF